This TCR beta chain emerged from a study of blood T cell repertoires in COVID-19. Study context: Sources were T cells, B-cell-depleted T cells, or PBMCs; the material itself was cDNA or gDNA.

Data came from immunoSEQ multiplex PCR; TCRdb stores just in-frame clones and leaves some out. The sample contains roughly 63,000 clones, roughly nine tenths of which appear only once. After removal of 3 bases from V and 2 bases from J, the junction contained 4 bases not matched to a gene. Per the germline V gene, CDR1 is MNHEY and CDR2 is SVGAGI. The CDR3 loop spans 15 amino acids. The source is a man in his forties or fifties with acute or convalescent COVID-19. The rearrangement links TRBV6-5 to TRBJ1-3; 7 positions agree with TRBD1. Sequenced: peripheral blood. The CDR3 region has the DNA TGTGCCAGCAGTTATTCTACAGGGGCTGGAAACACCATATATTTT. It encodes CASSYSTGAGNTIYF.